The 32 T cell receptor beta chains below all came from one sample that was sequenced in a study of blood T cell repertoires in COVID-19. TCRdb's table, derived via immunoSEQ multiplex PCR, lists solely in-frame clones and lacks some. Counted here are tens of thousands of clones, more than 75% occurring once; the ten biggest clones make up about 24%. Sequenced sample: peripheral blood. All receptors come from a human donor in a cohort sampled during active COVID-19.

V is TRBV6-4 and J is TRBJ2-3; unclear D gene. The germline gives CDR1 MRHNA, CDR2 SNTAGT. With 3 bases removed from V and 6 bases from J, the gap between germline ends came to 10 bases. The CDR3 covers 13 residues. The CDR3 nucleotides read TGTGCCAGCAGTGAAACATATAAGGATACGCAGTATTTT. It codes for CASSETYKDTQYF.

V gene TRBV7-2 combines with J gene TRBJ2-3, with 11 bases identical to TRBD2. The trim removed 7 bases at V and 4 bases at J, leaving 4 bases unmatched. Germline lookup yields CDR1 SGHTA and CDR2 FQGNSA. This CDR3 is built from 14 residues. The DNA of the CDR3 is TGTGCCAGCATCCGGACTAGCGGGTCAGATACGCAGTATTTT. The encoded protein is CASIRTSGSDTQYF.

This clone was counted once. V and J are TRBV7-2 and TRBJ2-1, with no clear D. The CDR3 is made up of 11 amino acids. In germline, CDR1 is SGHTA, CDR2 FQGNSA. Trimming took 5 bases from V and 6 from J, leaving 5 bases between them. The DNA of the CDR3 is TGTGCCAGCAGCCCCTCCAATGAGCAGTTCTTC. Translated, it gives CASSPSNEQFF.

V and J are TRBV28 and TRBJ1-1, with 7 bases identical to TRBD1. CDR1 and CDR2 from the germline V gene are MDHEN and SYDVKM. The CDR3 sequence is 15 residues long. The V and J ends lost 2 bases and 2 bases, in that order; junction bases with no gene match: 5. CDR3 in amino acids: CASSLAGQQNTEAFF. DNA of the CDR3: TGTGCCAGCAGTTTAGCGGGACAGCAAAACACTGAAGCTTTCTTT.

This chain links TRBV7-6 with TRBJ1-4, with 8 bases aligning to TRBD1. This CDR3 region has 15 residues. Trimming removed 1 base from V and 8 bases from J; junction bases left unmatched: 6. Germline V gives CDR1 SGHVS, CDR2 FNYEAQ. The CDR3 DNA sequence: TGTGCCAGCAGCTTAGATGTGACAGGGGAGGAAAAACTGTTTTTT. It specifies CASSLDVTGEEKLFF.

A remark on this clone: The junction departs from germline at one end; a sequencing error may be responsible. V and J are TRBV7-7 and TRBJ2-2, with a tentative D call TRBD2 (5 bases). The CDR3 is 16 amino acids. Germline V CDR1 and CDR2: SSHAT, FNYEAQ (reference sequence). The CDR3 loop reads CASSPTGRMGTGELFF. The CDR3 DNA sequence: TGTGCTAGCAGCCCCACGGGAAGGATGGGGACCGGGGAGCTGTTTTTT.

V is TRBV10-3 and J is TRBJ1-2; D gene uncertain. This CDR3 region has 14 residues. Trimming shortened V by 0 bases and J by 8 bases, and 13 bases separated the two germline ends. The germline V gene encodes CDR1 ENHRY and CDR2 SYGVKD. The CDR3 DNA sequence: TGTGCCATCAGTGAGTCGGCGGACTTGGGGGGCTACACCTTC. It specifies CAISESADLGGYTF.

The rearrangement joins TRBV2 to TRBJ1-1; a weak D match, TRBD1 (6 bases). CDR1 SNHLY and CDR2 FYNNEI come from the germline V gene. The CDR3 extends over 13 amino acids. V lost 4 bases to trimming and J lost 3 bases, with 9 bases between them. CDR3 nucleotide sequence: TGTGCCAGCAGTGGTGGACAGTACACTGAAGCTTTCTTT. Protein sequence: CASSGGQYTEAFF.

This clone was recorded once. CDR3 amino acids: CASSRPSGASYEQYF. DNA of the CDR3: TGTGCCAGCAGTAGACCGTCAGGGGCTTCTTACGAGCAGTACTTC. V is TRBV6-6 and J is TRBJ2-7, with D perhaps matching TRBD1 (6 bases). This CDR3 has 15 residues. Trimming removed 5 bases from V and 4 bases from J, with 18 bases in between. Germline V gives CDR1 MNHNY, CDR2 SVGAGI (reference sequence).

CDR3 in amino acids: CSARVGEPLHF. For the CDR3, the DNA is TGCAGTGCTAGAGTTGGAGAACCCCTCCACTTT. This chain uses TRBV20-1 with TRBJ1-6; D not certain. Germline CDR1 DFQATT, CDR2 SNEGSKA (reference sequence). V was cut by 1 base and J by 12 bases, with 7 bases left in between. This CDR3 region has 11 residues.

The chain uses TRBV9 and TRBJ1-5; no clear D. CDR3 size: 15 residues. With 0 bases removed from V and 1 base from J, the gap between germline ends came to 8 bases. In germline, CDR1 is SGDLS, CDR2 YYNGEE. The DNA for the CDR3 is TGTGCCAGCAGCGTAGCGGCAGGCAGCAATCAGCCCCAGCATTTT. The encoded protein is CASSVAAGSNQPQHF.

The gene calls are TRBV28 and TRBJ2-1; D is possibly TRBD2 (6 bases). Germline lookup yields CDR1 MDHEN and CDR2 SYDVKM. V was trimmed by 3 bases and J by 7 bases, leaving 16 bases between them. This CDR3 is built from 15 residues. The CDR3 is CASSLVAGRGNEQFF. CDR3 coding DNA: TGTGCCAGCAGTTTGGTCGCGGGAAGAGGGAATGAGCAGTTCTTC.

The chain has TRBV10-3 and TRBJ2-1; 10 nucleotides agree with TRBD2. Trimming removed 6 bases from V and 0 bases from J; junction bases left unmatched: 17. This CDR3 comprises 20 residues. Germline V gene sequence: CDR1 ENHRY, CDR2 SYGVKD. CDR3 protein: CAISAARSYSGRVSYNEQFF. The CDR3, as DNA: TGTGCCATCAGCGCAGCCCGCTCTTACAGCGGGAGGGTCTCCTACAATGAGCAGTTCTTC.

This chain uses TRBV5-1 with TRBJ2-5; TRBD2 is a possible D gene (7 bases). Germline-derived CDR1 and CDR2 are SGHRS and YFSETQ. The CDR3 length is 15 residues. V gave up 4 bases and J gave up 6 bases, with 19 bases separating them. CDR3 sequence reads: CASSPGWGGAQTQYF. CDR3 in DNA: TGCGCCAGCAGCCCAGGTTGGGGGGGCGCCCAGACCCAGTACTTC.

V gene TRBV6-2 or TRBV6-3 combines with J gene TRBJ2-4; the match to TRBD1 covers 9 bases. The CDR3 spans 16 residues. After removal of 1 base from V and 4 bases from J, the junction contained 5 bases not matched to a gene. Germline V gene lookup returns CDR1 MNHEY and CDR2 SVGEGT. DNA of the CDR3: TGTGCCAGCAGTTACTTTGGACAGGGGATGAAAAACATTCAGTACTTC. This sequence encodes CASSYFGQGMKNIQYF.

V is TRBV18 and J is TRBJ1-5, with D perhaps TRBD1 (6 bases). The CDR3 extends over 15 amino acids. The V end lost 2 bases, the J end lost 8 bases, and 16 bases lay between the germline ends. CDR1 is KGHSH, CDR2 LQKENI, per germline. The CDR3 nucleotides read TGTGCCAGCTCACCAGAGGCGGGGGGGGCAGAGCCCCAGCATTTT. The encoded protein is CASSPEAGGAEPQHF.

The rearrangement joins TRBV18 to TRBJ2-2; D unresolved. The CDR3 contains 15 residues. Trimming pared 6 bases from V and 1 base from J, leaving 12 bases between. Germline lookup yields CDR1 KGHSH and CDR2 LQKENI. DNA for the CDR3: TGTGCCAGCTCCTATTCTCCGGGGAACACCGGGGAGCTGTTTTTT. Its protein product is CASSYSPGNTGELFF. Filled out from reference TRBV18 and TRBJ2-2, the complete variable domain reads NAGVMQNPRHLVRRRGQEARLRCSPMKGHSHVYWYRQLPEEGLKFMVYLQKENIIDESGMPKERFSAEFPKEGPSILRIQQVVRGDSAAYFCASSYSPGNTGELFFGEGSRLTVL.

V gene TRBV10-3 combines with J gene TRBJ2-3; 7 bases align to TRBD2. The CDR3 has 16 residues. V trimming: 2 bases; J trimming: 2 bases; junction bases outside the gene matches: 7. Germline-derived CDR1 and CDR2 are ENHRY and SYGVKD. The CDR3, as DNA: TGTGCCATCAGTGAGCCGCGGGAGCCGTTCACAGATACGCAGTATTTT. Protein product: CAISEPREPFTDTQYF.

The chain links TRBV7-8 to TRBJ2-2; D is perhaps TRBD2 (6 bases). The V end was cut by 6 bases, the J end by 5 bases, with 13 bases between. The CDR3 has 14 residues. Germline V gene lookup returns CDR1 SGHVS and CDR2 FQNEAQ. The CDR3 DNA follows: TGTGCCAGCAGATACGGGGGTCGGACCGGGGAGCTGTTTTTT. Its translation is CASRYGGRTGELFF.

The chain links TRBV7-3 to TRBJ2-1, with 7 bases matching TRBD1. The CDR3 is 18 residues long. CDR1 and CDR2 from the germline V gene are SGHTA and FQGTGA. V was pared by 1 base and J by 7 bases, with 16 bases of the junction left unmatched. This CDR3 is CASSLRGHRGGFTNEQFF. The CDR3 DNA reads as TGTGCCAGCAGCTTAAGAGGGCACAGGGGTGGTTTTACAAATGAGCAGTTCTTC.

Ten or more counts support this clone. CDR3 coding DNA: TGTGCCAGTAGAGGACTAGCGGGAGGGTCGGCTGAGCAGTTCTTC. Its translation: CASRGLAGGSAEQFF. The chain links TRBV19 to TRBJ2-1; TRBD2 aligns across 15 bases. V gave up 6 bases and J gave up 9 bases; unmatched junction bases: 6. Per germline, CDR1 LNHDA and CDR2 SQIVND (reference sequence). This CDR3 comprises 15 residues.

In DNA, the CDR3 is TGTGCCAGCAGCCAATCACTCCCTACGCAGTATTTT. Translation gives CASSQSLPTQYF. The chain recombines TRBV3-1 (or the pseudogene TRBV3-2) with TRBJ2-3; D is undetermined. The CDR3 runs to 12 residues. The V end was cut by 2 bases, the J end by 8 bases, with 8 bases between. Per germline, CDR1 LGHDT and CDR2 YNNKEL (reference sequence).

The gene calls are TRBV29-1 and TRBJ2-1, with D perhaps matching TRBD1 (6 bases). Trimming took 2 bases from V and 1 from J, leaving 15 bases between them. CDR3 length: 16 residues. The germline V gene has CDR1 SQVTM and CDR2 ANQGSEA. CDR3 nucleotide sequence: TGCAGCGTTGAACCATTTGGGGGCGGATCCTACAATGAGCAGTTCTTC. This gives the protein CSVEPFGGGSYNEQFF.

The chain has TRBV19 and TRBJ2-1; TRBD2 matches at 7 bases. The V segment lost 8 bases and the J segment 4 bases; nucleotides outside the gene matches: 8. The CDR3 has 14 amino acids. In germline, CDR1 is LNHDA, CDR2 SQIVND (reference sequence). This CDR3 is CASCPSGEYNEQFF. As DNA, the CDR3 is TGTGCCAGTTGCCCTAGCGGAGAGTACAATGAGCAGTTCTTC.

This clone was detected many times. The genes are TRBV19 and TRBJ2-2; 10 nucleotides line up with TRBD2. Germline V gene data show CDR1 as LNHDA and CDR2 as SQIVND (reference sequence). The V and J ends lost 5 bases and 1 base, in that order; junction bases with no gene match: 4. The length of the CDR3 is 16 residues. This CDR3 reads CASSGLAAQNTGELFF. CDR3 bases: TGTGCCAGTAGTGGACTAGCGGCCCAGAACACCGGGGAGCTGTTTTTT.

V usage is TRBV15 and J usage is TRBJ2-7; 8 bases map to TRBD1. V was pared by 3 bases and J by 5 bases, with 6 bases of the junction left unmatched. CDR1 LNHNV and CDR2 YYDKDF come from the germline V gene (reference sequence). The CDR3 is made up of 14 amino acids. CDR3 sequence reads: CATSSLRTGNEQYF. DNA for the CDR3: TGTGCCACCAGCAGCCTTCGGACAGGGAACGAGCAGTACTTC.

The CDR3 here is CASSHGLAGATDTQYF. DNA for the CDR3: TGCGCCAGCAGCCACGGACTAGCGGGAGCCACAGATACGCAGTATTTT. The genes are TRBV5-1 and TRBJ2-3; 13 bases align to TRBD2. In germline, CDR1 is SGHRS, CDR2 YFSETQ. The junction had 4 bases not matched to a gene; V was cut back by 4 bases and J by 2 bases. The CDR3 consists of 16 residues.

V usage is TRBV18 and J usage is TRBJ2-3; D possibly corresponds to TRBD2 (5 bases). CDR3 length: 13 amino acids. Germline CDR1 and CDR2: KGHSH and LQKENI. Trimming stripped 3 bases from V and 2 bases from J, with 6 bases between. CDR3 DNA: TGTGCCAGCTCACCGGACTCCACAGATACGCAGTATTTT. Its protein product is CASSPDSTDTQYF.

This clone was seen more than once but under ten times. The chain couples TRBV5-1 to TRBJ2-7; 11 bases align to TRBD2. The CDR3 has 15 residues. The V gene's germline CDR1 is SGHRS and CDR2 YFSETQ. Unmatched junction bases numbered 2, after V lost 0 bases and J lost 3 bases. CDR3: CASSLELAGGYEQYF. The CDR3 DNA sequence: TGCGCCAGCAGCTTGGAGCTAGCGGGAGGCTACGAGCAGTACTTC.

The genes are TRBV28 and TRBJ2-1; 11 bases map to TRBD2. Germline CDR1 is MDHEN and CDR2 is SYDVKM. The CDR3 has 16 residues. The V gene end was trimmed by 9 bases and the J gene end by 5 bases; junction bases not matched to a gene: 12. The CDR3 sequence is CASNSGGTSGHNEQFF. In DNA, the CDR3 is TGTGCCAGTAACTCCGGCGGGACTAGCGGCCACAATGAGCAGTTCTTC.

The chain combines TRBV3-1 (or the pseudogene TRBV3-2) with TRBJ2-3; D perhaps matches TRBD2 (7 bases). The CDR3 runs 17 residues. V lost 4 bases to trimming and J lost 8 bases, with 25 bases between them. Germline V gives CDR1 LGHDT, CDR2 YNNKEL (reference sequence). CDR3 DNA: TGTGCCAGCAGCCTCAGAACAGGGACTATCGATGCGGGTACGCAGTATTTT. Protein sequence: CASSLRTGTIDAGTQYF.

This clone has more than one count but fewer than ten. V and J are TRBV11-2 and TRBJ2-3; 9 bases map to TRBD1. Trimming took 5 bases from V and 0 from J; bases not matched to a gene: 3. The germline V gene has CDR1 SGHAT and CDR2 FQNNGV. The CDR3 consists of 15 residues. The CDR3 sequence is CASSPGTGSTDTQYF. CDR3 coding DNA: TGTGCCAGCAGCCCCGGGACAGGGAGCACAGATACGCAGTATTTT.